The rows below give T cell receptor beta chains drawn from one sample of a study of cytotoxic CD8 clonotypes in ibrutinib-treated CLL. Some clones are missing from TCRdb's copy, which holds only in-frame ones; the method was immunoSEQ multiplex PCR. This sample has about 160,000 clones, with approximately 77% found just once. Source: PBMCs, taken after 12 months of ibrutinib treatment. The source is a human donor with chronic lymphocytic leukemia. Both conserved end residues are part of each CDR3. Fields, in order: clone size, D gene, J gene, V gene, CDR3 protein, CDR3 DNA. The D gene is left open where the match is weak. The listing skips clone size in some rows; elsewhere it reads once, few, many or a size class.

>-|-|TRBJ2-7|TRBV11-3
CASSLGVPYEQYF
TGTGCCAGCAGCTTAGGGGTTCCCTACGAGCAGTACTTC
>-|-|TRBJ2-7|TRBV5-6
CASSSPAAAYEQYF
TGTGCCAGCAGCTCCCCAGCGGCCGCCTACGAGCAGTACTTC
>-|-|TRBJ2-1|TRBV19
CASSFGGSYNEQFF
TGTGCCAGTAGTTTTGGGGGGTCCTACAATGAGCAGTTCTTC
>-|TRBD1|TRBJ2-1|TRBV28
CASSKAGTGIYNEQFF
TGTGCCAGCAGTAAGGCCGGGACAGGGATTTACAATGAGCAGTTCTTC
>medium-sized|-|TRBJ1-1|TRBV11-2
CASSSTPPGGHDTEAFF
TGTGCCAGCAGCTCGACACCCCCCGGCGGTCATGACACTGAAGCTTTCTTT
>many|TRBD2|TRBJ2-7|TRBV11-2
CASRGGLAGVYEQYF
TGTGCCAGCAGAGGGGGACTAGCGGGAGTCTACGAGCAGTACTTC
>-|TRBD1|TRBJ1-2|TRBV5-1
CASSRGLGQALHYGYTF
TGCGCCAGCAGCCGGGGACTGGGACAGGCTTTACACTATGGCTACACCTTC
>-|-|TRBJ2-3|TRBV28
CASSLGDTQYF
TGTGCCAGCAGTTTGGGGGATACGCAGTATTTT
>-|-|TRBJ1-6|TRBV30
CAWSGGLRVSPLHF
TGTGCCTGGAGTGGGGGCTTGCGGGTCTCACCCCTCCACTTT
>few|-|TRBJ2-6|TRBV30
CAWKGSGANVLTF
TGTGCCTGGAAAGGGTCTGGGGCCAACGTCCTGACTTTC
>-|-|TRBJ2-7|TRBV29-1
CSVEVGTIGGEQYF
TGCAGCGTTGAGGTGGGAACCATCGGGGGCGAGCAGTACTTC
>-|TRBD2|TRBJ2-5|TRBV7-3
CASSFRGGLRETQYF
TGTGCCAGCAGCTTTCGGGGGGGCCTGAGGGAGACCCAGTACTTC
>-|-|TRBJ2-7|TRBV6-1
CASSPMEGGYEQYF
TGTGCCAGCAGTCCCATGGAGGGGGGATACGAGCAGTACTTC
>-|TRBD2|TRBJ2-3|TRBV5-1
CASSSAGWGDTQYF
TGCGCCAGCAGCTCAGCGGGGTGGGGGGATACGCAGTATTTT
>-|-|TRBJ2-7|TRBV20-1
CSARAGSEQYF
TGCAGTGCCAGGGCCGGGAGCGAGCAGTACTTC
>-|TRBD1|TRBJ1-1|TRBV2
CASEITGGSAFF
TGTGCCAGCGAAATCACAGGGGGCTCAGCTTTCTTT
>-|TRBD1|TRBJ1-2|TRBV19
CASTPGGGRYGYTF
TGTGCCAGTACCCCAGGGGGGGGGCGGTATGGCTACACCTTC
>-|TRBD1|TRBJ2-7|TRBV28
CASTGTGSTVQFYEQYF
TGTGCCAGCACAGGGACAGGGTCGACGGTGCAGTTCTACGAGCAGTACTTC
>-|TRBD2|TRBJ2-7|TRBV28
CASSLGSGRTHEQYF
TGTGCCAGCAGTTTGGGTAGCGGGAGAACCCACGAGCAGTACTTC
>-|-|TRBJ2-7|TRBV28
CASSSGSEQYF
TGTGCCAGCAGCTCCGGGAGTGAGCAGTACTTC
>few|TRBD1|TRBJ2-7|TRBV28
CASSTVGQESYEQYF
TGTGCCAGCAGCACGGTGGGACAGGAGTCCTACGAGCAGTACTTC
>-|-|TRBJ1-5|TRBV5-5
CASSTDQGYQPQHF
TGTGCCAGCAGTACGGATCAGGGGTATCAGCCCCAGCATTTT
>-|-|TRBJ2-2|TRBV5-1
CASSLGQGGTGELFF
TGCGCCAGCAGCTTGGGGCAGGGTGGAACCGGGGAGCTGTTTTTT
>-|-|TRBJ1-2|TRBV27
CASSLSGQPSYGYTF
TGTGCCAGCAGTTTGTCCGGACAGCCTTCCTATGGCTACACCTTC
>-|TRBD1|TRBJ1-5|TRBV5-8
CASSSGQAGQPQHF
TGTGCCAGCAGCTCCGGACAGGCGGGTCAGCCCCAGCATTTT
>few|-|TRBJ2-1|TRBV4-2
CASSQDWRGDEQFF
TGTGCCAGCAGCCAAGACTGGCGGGGAGATGAGCAGTTCTTC
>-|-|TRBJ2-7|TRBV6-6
CASSTGTRLREQYF
TGTGCCAGCAGTACCGGGACGCGGTTGCGGGAGCAGTACTTC
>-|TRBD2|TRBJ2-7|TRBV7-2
CASSSGGGLPSEQYF
TGTGCCAGCAGCTCCGGCGGGGGGCTTCCCTCCGAGCAGTACTTC
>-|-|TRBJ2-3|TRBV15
CATSPRFSADTQYF
TGTGCCACCAGCCCACGCTTCTCGGCAGATACGCAGTATTTT
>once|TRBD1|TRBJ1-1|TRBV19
CASSHIGIDREDTEAFF
TGTGCCAGTAGTCATATAGGAATTGACAGGGAGGACACTGAAGCTTTCTTT
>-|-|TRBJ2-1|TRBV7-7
CASSLRPSHSSYNEQFF
TGTGCTAGCAGCTTAAGGCCTAGTCATAGCTCCTACAATGAGCAGTTCTTC
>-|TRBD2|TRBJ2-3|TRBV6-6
CASKDGTSGASWQYF
TGTGCCAGCAAAGACGGGACTAGCGGAGCCTCTTGGCAGTATTTT
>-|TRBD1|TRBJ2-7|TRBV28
CASSRRGPYEQYF
TGTGCCAGCAGCCGAAGGGGGCCCTACGAGCAGTACTTC
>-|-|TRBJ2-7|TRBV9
CASSEAGDRLTSYEQYF
TGTGCCAGCAGCGAAGCGGGGGACAGGCTTACCTCCTACGAGCAGTACTTC
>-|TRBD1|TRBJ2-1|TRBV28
CASSLWGTGGFLFPDNEQFF
TGTGCCAGCAGTTTGTGGGGGACAGGGGGCTTTCTTTTTCCCGACAATGAGCAGTTCTTC